This entry lists 5 T cell receptor beta chains sequenced from one sample in a study of cytomegalovirus exposure and HLA in healthy donors. In the PCR, 60 Vbeta and 13 Jbeta primers were used. Sequencing was performed with immunoSEQ multiplex PCR; in TCRdb, only in-frame clones are kept and a portion is missing. The data show over 75,000 clones, roughly 80% seen once. The sample taken for sequencing was PBMCs. The receptors were gathered from a man in his forties in good health and CMV-seropositive.

The J gene is TRBJ2-3, the V gene TRBV9; 11 positions match TRBD2. J was trimmed by 5 bases and V by 4 bases; bases with no gene match: 3. Germline loops: CDR1 SGDLS, CDR2 YYNGEE. This CDR3 is 14 amino acids long. CDR3 residues: CASSFSGGGDTQYF. The CDR3 DNA reads as TGTGCCAGCAGCTTTAGCGGGGGGGGAGATACGCAGTATTTT.

This clone has just a few counts. This chain links TRBV7-9 with TRBJ2-6, with a possible D match to TRBD1 (6 bases). Germline V gene lookup returns CDR1 SEHNR and CDR2 FQNEAQ (reference sequence). V was trimmed by 5 bases and J by 6 bases, leaving 14 bases between them. This CDR3 region has 15 residues. The DNA for the CDR3 is TGTGCCAGCAGCCCTACAGGGTGGTTGGCCAACGTCCTGACTTTC. Translating gives CASSPTGWLANVLTF. Combining the CDR3 with reference TRBV7-9 and TRBJ2-6 gives the whole variable domain DTGVSQNPRHKITKRGQNVTFRCDPISEHNRLYWYRQTLGQGPEFLTYFQNEAQLEKSRLLSDRFSAERPKGSFSTLEIQRTEQGDSAMYLCASSPTGWLANVLTFGAGSRLTVL.

The CDR3 here is CASSPSGTGSYEQYF. CDR3 nucleotides: TGCGCCAGCAGTCCCTCCGGGACAGGGAGTTACGAGCAGTACTTC. V usage is TRBV10-1 and J usage is TRBJ2-7; 9 bases line up with TRBD1. The CDR3 has 15 residues. The V and J ends lost 5 bases and 4 bases, in that order; junction bases with no gene match: 9. Germline-derived CDR1 and CDR2 are WNHNN and SYGVQD (reference sequence).

In this sample, this clone turned up once. The chain recombines TRBV19 with TRBJ1-1; no firm D call. The CDR3 is 13 residues long. The V end was cut by 6 bases, the J end by 1 base, with 9 bases between. Germline CDR1 is LNHDA and CDR2 is SQIVND (reference sequence). CDR3 loop: CASRARENTEAFF. The CDR3 bases are TGTGCCAGTAGGGCTCGGGAGAACACTGAAGCTTTCTTT. The variable domain in full, completed from reference TRBV19 and TRBJ1-1, reads DGGITQSPKYLFRKEGQNVTLSCEQNLNHDAMYWYRQDPGQGLRLIYYSQIVNDFQKGDIAEGYSVSREKKESFPLTVTSAQKNPTAFYLCASRARENTEAFFGQGTRLTVV.

The chain uses TRBV5-1 and TRBJ1-2, with 8 bases matching TRBD1. This CDR3 spans 12 amino acids. V was pared by 3 bases and J by 9 bases, with 4 bases of the junction left unmatched. CDR1 is SGHRS, CDR2 YFSETQ, per germline. The CDR3 DNA is TGCGCCAGCAGCTGGGACAGGAGGAGCTACACCTTC. Amino acids: CASSWDRRSYTF.